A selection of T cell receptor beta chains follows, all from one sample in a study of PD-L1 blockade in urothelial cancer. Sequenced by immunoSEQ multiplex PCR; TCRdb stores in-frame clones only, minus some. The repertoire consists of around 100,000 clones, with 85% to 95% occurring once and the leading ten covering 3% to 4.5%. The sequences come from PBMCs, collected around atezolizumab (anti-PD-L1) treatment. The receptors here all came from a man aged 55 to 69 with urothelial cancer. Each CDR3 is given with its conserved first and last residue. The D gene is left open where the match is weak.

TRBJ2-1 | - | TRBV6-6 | TGTGCCAGCAGCCCCGGTGAGGGTGAGCAGTTCTTC | CASSPGEGEQFF
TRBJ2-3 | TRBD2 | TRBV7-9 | TGTGCCAGCAGCTTAGAAGGCAGGGCGGGAGGGCCAGCAGATACGCAGTATTTT | CASSLEGRAGGPADTQYF
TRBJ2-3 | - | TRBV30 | TGTGCCTGGGCTCAGGATACAAGGGGAGATACGCAGTATTTT | CAWAQDTRGDTQYF
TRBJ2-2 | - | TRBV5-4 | TGTGCCAGCAGCCCGGGACAGAACACCGGGGAGCTGTTTTTT | CASSPGQNTGELFF
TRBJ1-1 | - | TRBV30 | TGTGCCTGGGGGCGCGGAGGGACTGAAGCTTTCTTT | CAWGRGGTEAFF
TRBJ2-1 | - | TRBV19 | TGTGCCAGTAGTAACGGGCAGGGTAGGAATGAGCAGTTCTTC | CASSNGQGRNEQFF
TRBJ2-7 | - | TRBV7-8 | TGTGCCAGCAGCTTAGCGCGAGACTCCTACGAGCAGTACTTC | CASSLARDSYEQYF
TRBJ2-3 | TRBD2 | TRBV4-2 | TGTGCCAGCAGCCAAGATCCTTTGGCTAGCGGGGGGCAGCAGTATTTT | CASSQDPLASGGQQYF
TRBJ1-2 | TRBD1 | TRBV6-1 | TGTGCCAGCAGCCCCCTGGGACAGCCGAGTTGGTTCTACACCTTC | CASSPLGQPSWFYTF
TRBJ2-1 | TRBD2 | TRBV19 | TGTGCCAGTAGTCTAGCGGGGGGCATTGAGCAGTTCTTC | CASSLAGGIEQFF